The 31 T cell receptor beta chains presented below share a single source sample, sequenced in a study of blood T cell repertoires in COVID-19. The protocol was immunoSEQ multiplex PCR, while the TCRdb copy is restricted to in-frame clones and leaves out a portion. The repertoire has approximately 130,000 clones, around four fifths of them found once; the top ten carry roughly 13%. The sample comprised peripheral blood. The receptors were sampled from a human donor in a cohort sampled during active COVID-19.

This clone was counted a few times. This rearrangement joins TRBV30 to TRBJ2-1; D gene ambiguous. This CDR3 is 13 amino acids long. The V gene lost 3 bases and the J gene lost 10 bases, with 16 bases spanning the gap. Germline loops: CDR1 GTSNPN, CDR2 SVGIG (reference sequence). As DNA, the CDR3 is TGTGCCTGGAGCCGCCTGTCGCGTCGCGAGCAGTTCTTC. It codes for CAWSRLSRREQFF.

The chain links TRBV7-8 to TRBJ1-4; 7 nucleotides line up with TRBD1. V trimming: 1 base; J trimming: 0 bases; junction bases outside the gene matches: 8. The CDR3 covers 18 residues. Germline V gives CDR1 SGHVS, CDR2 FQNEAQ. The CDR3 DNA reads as TGTGCCAGCAGCTTAGGGCTACAGGGGCGTGCAACTAATGAAAAACTGTTTTTT. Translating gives CASSLGLQGRATNEKLFF.

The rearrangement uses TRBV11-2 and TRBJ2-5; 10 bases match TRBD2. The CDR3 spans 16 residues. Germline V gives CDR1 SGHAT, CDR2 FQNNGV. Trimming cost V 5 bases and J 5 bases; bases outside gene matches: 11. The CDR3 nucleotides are TGTGCCAGCAGCCGACTAGAGCGGGGGGGCGTTGAGACCCAGTACTTC. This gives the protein CASSRLERGGVETQYF.

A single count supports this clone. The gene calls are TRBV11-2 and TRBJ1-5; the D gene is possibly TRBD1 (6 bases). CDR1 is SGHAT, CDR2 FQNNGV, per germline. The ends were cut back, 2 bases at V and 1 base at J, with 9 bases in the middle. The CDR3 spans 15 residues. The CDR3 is CASSLQGKSNQPQHF. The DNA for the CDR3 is TGTGCCAGCAGCTTACAGGGGAAAAGCAATCAGCCCCAGCATTTT.

The DNA for the CDR3 is TGTGCCAGCAGCCCCGACAGGGGGCTCGTGGATGGCTACACCTTC. As protein: CASSPDRGLVDGYTF. The chain joins TRBV3-1 (or the pseudogene TRBV3-2) to TRBJ1-2, with 10 bases fitting TRBD1. V lost 4 bases and J lost 6; bases outside the gene matches: 8. The CDR3 loop spans 15 amino acids. Germline V lookup: CDR1 LGHDT, CDR2 YNNKEL (reference sequence).

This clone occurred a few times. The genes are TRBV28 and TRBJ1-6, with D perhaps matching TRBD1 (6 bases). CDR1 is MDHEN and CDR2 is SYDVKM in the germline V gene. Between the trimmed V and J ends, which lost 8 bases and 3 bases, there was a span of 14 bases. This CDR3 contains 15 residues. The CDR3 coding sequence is TGTGCCAGCCGACCTCGGGACATCTATAATTCACCCCTCCACTTT. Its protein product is CASRPRDIYNSPLHF.

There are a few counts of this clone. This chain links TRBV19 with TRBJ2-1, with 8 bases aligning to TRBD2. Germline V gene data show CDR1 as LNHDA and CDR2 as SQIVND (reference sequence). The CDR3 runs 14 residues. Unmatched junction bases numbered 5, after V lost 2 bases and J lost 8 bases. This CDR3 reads CASSISGLADEQFF. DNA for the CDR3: TGTGCCAGTAGTATAAGCGGACTAGCCGATGAGCAGTTCTTC. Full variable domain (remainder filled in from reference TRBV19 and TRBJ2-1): DGGITQSPKYLFRKEGQNVTLSCEQNLNHDAMYWYRQDPGQGLRLIYYSQIVNDFQKGDIAEGYSVSREKKESFPLTVTSAQKNPTAFYLCASSISGLADEQFFGPGTRLTVL.

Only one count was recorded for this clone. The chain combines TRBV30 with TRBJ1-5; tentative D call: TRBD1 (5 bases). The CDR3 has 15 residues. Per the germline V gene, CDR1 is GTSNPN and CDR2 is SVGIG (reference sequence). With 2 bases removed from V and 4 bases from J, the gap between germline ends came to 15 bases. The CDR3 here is CAWSTEDSLNQPQHF. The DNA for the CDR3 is TGTGCCTGGAGTACGGAAGACAGTTTAAATCAGCCCCAGCATTTT.

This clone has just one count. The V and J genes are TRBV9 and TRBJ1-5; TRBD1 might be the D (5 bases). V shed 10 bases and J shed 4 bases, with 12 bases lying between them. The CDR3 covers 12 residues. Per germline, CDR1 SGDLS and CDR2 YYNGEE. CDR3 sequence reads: CARGGGNQPQHF. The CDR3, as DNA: TGTGCCCGCGGGGGGGGAAATCAGCCCCAGCATTTT.

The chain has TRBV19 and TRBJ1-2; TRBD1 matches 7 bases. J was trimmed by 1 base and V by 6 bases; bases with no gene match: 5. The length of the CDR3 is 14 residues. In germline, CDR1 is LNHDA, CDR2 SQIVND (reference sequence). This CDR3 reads CASSPGQFNYGYTF. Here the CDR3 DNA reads TGTGCCAGTAGCCCGGGACAGTTTAACTATGGCTACACCTTC.

The CDR3 DNA reads as TGTGCCAGTAGTATACTCGGGGGGCCTGAGACCCAGTACTTC. Translating gives CASSILGGPETQYF. The genes are TRBV19 and TRBJ2-5, with D possibly matching TRBD2 (7 bases). V lost 2 bases and J lost 5, with 12 bases in between. CDR3 length: 14 amino acids. Germline CDR1 and CDR2: LNHDA and SQIVND (reference sequence).

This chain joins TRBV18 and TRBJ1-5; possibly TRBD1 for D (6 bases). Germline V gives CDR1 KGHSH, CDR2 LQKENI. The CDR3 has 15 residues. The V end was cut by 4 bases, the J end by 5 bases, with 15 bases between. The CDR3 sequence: CASSLTGKTDQPQHF. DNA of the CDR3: TGTGCCAGCTCACTCACAGGGAAGACCGATCAGCCCCAGCATTTT.

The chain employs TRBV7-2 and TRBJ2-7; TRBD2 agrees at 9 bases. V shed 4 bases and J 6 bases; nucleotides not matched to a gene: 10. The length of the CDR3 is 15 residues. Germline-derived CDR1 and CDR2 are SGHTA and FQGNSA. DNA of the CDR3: TGTGCCAGCAGCTCCCAGCACGCGGGGGGGCTCGAGCAGTACTTC. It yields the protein CASSSQHAGGLEQYF.

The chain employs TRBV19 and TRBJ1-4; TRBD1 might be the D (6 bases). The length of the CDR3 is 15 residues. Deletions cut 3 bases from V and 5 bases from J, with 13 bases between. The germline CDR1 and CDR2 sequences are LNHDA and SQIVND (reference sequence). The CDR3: CASSIPDSYNEKLFF. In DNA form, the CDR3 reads TGTGCCAGTAGTATCCCGGACAGCTACAATGAAAAACTGTTTTTT.

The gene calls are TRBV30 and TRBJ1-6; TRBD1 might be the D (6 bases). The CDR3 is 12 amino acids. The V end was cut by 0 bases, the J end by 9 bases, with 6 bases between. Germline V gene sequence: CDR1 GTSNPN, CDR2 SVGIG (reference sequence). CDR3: CAWSVQGSPLHF. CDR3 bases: TGTGCCTGGAGTGTACAGGGTTCACCCCTCCACTTT.

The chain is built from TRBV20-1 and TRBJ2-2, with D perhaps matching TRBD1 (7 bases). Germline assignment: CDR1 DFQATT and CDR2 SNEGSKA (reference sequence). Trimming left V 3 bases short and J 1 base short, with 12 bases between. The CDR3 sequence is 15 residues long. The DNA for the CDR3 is TGCAGTGCTAGTCGGCAGGGGGGGAACACCGGGGAGCTGTTTTTT. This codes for CSASRQGGNTGELFF.

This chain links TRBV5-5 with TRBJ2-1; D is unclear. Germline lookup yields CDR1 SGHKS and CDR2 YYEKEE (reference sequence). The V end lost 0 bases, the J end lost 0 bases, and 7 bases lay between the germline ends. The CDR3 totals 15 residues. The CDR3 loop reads CASSLAESSYNEQFF. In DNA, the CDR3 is TGTGCCAGCAGCTTGGCCGAGAGCTCCTACAATGAGCAGTTCTTC. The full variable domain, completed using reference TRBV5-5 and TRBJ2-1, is DAGVTQSPTHLIKTRGQQVTLRCSPISGHKSVSWYQQVLGQGPQFIFQYYEKEERGRGNFPDRFSARQFPNYSSELNVNALLLGDSALYLCASSLAESSYNEQFFGPGTRLTVL.

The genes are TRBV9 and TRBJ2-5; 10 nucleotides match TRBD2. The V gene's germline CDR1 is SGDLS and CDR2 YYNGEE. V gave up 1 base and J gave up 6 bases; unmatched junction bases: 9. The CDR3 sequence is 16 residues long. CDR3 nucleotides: TGTGCCAGCAGCGTAATAAGCGGGGGGGACCTGAAGACCCAGTACTTC. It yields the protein CASSVISGGDLKTQYF.

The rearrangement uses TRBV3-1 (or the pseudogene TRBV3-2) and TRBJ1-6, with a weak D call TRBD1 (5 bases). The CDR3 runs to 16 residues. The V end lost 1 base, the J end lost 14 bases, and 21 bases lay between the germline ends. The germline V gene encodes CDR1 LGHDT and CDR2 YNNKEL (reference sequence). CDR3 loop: CASSQGGLNSFDTLHF. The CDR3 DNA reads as TGTGCCAGCAGCCAAGGGGGCTTAAACAGTTTCGACACCCTCCACTTT.

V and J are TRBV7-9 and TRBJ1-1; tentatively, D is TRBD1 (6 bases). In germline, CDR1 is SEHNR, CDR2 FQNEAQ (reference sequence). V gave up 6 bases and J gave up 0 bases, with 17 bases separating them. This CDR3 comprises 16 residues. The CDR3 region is CASRLDPTGMNTEAFF. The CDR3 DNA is TGTGCCAGCAGACTCGACCCGACAGGAATGAACACTGAAGCTTTCTTT.

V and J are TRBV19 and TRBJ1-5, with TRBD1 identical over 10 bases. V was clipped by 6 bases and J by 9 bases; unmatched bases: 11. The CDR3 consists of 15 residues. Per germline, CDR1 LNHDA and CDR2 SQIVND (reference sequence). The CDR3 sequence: CASRSLDRGILPQHF. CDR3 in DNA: TGTGCCAGTAGGTCTTTGGACAGGGGGATTTTGCCCCAGCATTTT.

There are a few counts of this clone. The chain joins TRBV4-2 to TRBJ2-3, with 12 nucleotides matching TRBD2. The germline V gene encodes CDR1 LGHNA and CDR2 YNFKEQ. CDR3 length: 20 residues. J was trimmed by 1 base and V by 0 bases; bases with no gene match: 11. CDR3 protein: CASSQDPGKTSGGGTDTQYF. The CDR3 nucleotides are TGTGCCAGCAGCCAAGATCCGGGGAAGACTAGCGGGGGAGGCACAGATACGCAGTATTTT.

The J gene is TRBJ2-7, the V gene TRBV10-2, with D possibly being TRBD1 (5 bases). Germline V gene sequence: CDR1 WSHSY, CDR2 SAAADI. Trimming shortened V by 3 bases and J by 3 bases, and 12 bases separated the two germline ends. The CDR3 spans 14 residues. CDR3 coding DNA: TGCGCCAGCAGTGACTTCGACAGATACTACGAGCAGTACTTC. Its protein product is CASSDFDRYYEQYF.

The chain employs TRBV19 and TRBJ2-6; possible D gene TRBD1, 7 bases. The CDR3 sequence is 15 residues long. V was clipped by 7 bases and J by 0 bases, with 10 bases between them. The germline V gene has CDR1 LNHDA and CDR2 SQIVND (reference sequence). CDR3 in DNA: TGTGCCAGTACCCAGGGGGGCTCTGGGGCCAACGTCCTGACTTTC. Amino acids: CASTQGGSGANVLTF.

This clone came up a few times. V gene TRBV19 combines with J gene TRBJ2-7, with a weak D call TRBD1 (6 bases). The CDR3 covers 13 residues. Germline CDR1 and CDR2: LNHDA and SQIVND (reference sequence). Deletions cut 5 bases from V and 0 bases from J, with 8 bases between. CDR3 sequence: CASSSGASYEQYF. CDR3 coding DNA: TGTGCCAGTAGTTCAGGGGCCTCCTACGAGCAGTACTTC.

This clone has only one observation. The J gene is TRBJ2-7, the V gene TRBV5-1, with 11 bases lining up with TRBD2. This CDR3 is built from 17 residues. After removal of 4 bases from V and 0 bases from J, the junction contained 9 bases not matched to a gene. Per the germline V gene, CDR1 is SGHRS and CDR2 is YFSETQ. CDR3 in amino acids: CASSGRTSGYSSYEQYF. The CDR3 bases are TGCGCCAGCAGCGGGCGGACTAGCGGGTATAGCTCCTACGAGCAGTACTTC.

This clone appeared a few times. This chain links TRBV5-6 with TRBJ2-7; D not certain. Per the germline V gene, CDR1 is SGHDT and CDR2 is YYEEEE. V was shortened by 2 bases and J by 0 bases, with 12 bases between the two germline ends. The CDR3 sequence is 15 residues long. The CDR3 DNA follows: TGTGCCAGCAGCTTTAACAGTGCCTACTCCTACGAGCAGTACTTC. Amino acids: CASSFNSAYSYEQYF.

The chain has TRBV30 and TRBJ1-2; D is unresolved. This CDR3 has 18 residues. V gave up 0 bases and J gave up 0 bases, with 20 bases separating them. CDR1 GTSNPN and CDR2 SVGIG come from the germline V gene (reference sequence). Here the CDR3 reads CAWSVRLTNPSANYGYTF. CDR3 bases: TGTGCCTGGAGTGTACGACTGACCAACCCGTCGGCTAACTATGGCTACACCTTC.

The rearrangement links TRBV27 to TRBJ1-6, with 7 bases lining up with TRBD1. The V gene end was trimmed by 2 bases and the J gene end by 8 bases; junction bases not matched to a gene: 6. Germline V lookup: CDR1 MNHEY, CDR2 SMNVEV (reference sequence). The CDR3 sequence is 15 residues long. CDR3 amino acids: CASSLSRGLDSPLHF. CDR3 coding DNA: TGTGCCAGCAGTTTAAGTAGGGGGCTGGATTCACCCCTCCACTTT.

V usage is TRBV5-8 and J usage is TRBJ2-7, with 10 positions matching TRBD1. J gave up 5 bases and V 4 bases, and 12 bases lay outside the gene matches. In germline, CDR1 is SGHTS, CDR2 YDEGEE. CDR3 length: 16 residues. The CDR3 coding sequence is TGTGCCAGCAGCCCACGGGACAGGGGCCACCACCACGAGCAGTACTTC. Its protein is CASSPRDRGHHHEQYF.

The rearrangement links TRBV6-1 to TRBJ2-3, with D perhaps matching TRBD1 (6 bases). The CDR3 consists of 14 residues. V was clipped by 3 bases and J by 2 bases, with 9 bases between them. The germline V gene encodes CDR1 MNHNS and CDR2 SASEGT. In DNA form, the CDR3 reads TGTGCCAGCAGTGAGGACAGAAACACAGATACGCAGTATTTT. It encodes CASSEDRNTDTQYF.